The 30 T cell receptor beta chains given below trace back to one sample, sequenced in a study of T cell repertoires in cytomegalovirus infection. Which antigens these TCRs recognize remains unknown. TCRdb independently ran MiXCR on the reads; one entry per CDR3 protein. The sample lists hundreds of thousands of distinct CDR3 sequences, roughly 31% occurring once. The sequencing here drew on cultured CD8+ T cells from PBMCs, taken from culture after CMV antigen stimulation. These receptors all stem from a human donor in good health (CMV status not recorded). Some clones in this sample may be carry-over from other donors' samples.

This clonotype was counted a few times. The chain combines TRBV7-9 with TRBJ2-7, with D maybe TRBD2 (6 bases). CDR3 length equals 12 residues. The germline gives CDR1 SEHNR, CDR2 FQNEAQ (reference sequence). V was trimmed by 11 bases and J by 6 bases, leaving 17 bases between them. The CDR3 protein is CAEMARGAEQYF. The CDR3 coding sequence is TGTGCCGAAATGGCCCGCGGGGCCGAGCAGTACTTC.

This clonotype has more than one count but fewer than ten. This sequence joins TRBV6-2 or TRBV6-3 and TRBJ2-7; the D is unclear. Germline CDR1 reads MNHEY; CDR2 reads SVGEGT. The CDR3 consists of 16 residues. The V gene lost 4 bases and the J gene lost 0 bases, with 16 bases spanning the gap. The CDR3 is CASSSPEPYSSYEQYV. The CDR3 DNA is TGTGCCAGCAGTTCTCCTGAGCCGTATAGCTCCTACGAGCAGTACGTC.

CDR3 amino acids: CASSIVGREDTEAFF. The CDR3 DNA follows: TGTGCCAGTAGTATTGTAGGACGGGAGGACACTGAAGCTTTCTTT. The rearrangement links TRBV19 to TRBJ1-1; D is unresolved. CDR1 and CDR2 (germline): LNHDA, SQIVND (reference sequence). Trimming took 3 bases from V and 3 from J, leaving 14 bases between them. The CDR3 extends over 15 amino acids.

The sample holds one count of this clonotype. The CDR3 DNA is TGTGCCAGCAGCTTTAAGACGCACGAGCAGTACGTC. This codes for CASSFKTHEQYV. The chain has TRBV7-9 and TRBJ2-7, with D uncertain. Trimming took 3 bases from V and 5 from J, leaving 8 bases between them. In germline, CDR1 is SEHNR, CDR2 FQNEAQ (reference sequence). CDR3 length: 12 amino acids.

This clonotype has at least ten counts. V usage is TRBV5-1 and J usage is TRBJ1-1; D might be TRBD1 (5 bases). In germline, CDR1 is SGHRS, CDR2 YFSETQ. With 0 bases removed from V and 0 bases from J, the gap between germline ends came to 9 bases. The CDR3 contains 15 residues. CDR3 amino acids: CASSLDEGLNTEAFF. The CDR3, as DNA: TGCGCCAGCAGCTTGGACGAGGGGCTGAACACTGAAGCTTTCTTT.

This clonotype has a handful of counts. V usage is TRBV28 and J usage is TRBJ2-7; TRBD2 is a possible D gene (6 bases). From germline, CDR1 is MDHEN and CDR2 SYDVKM. V gave up 5 bases and J gave up 7 bases, with 12 bases separating them. The CDR3 sequence is 12 residues long. The CDR3 DNA reads as TGTGCCAGCAGTCCCGGAGGGTTAGAGCAGTACGTC. Its translation is CASSPGGLEQYV.

This clonotype occurred once. This sequence joins TRBV19 and TRBJ2-7; TRBD1 is a possible D gene (6 bases). The CDR3 runs 13 residues. Trimming pared 3 bases from V and 5 bases from J, leaving 11 bases between. Per the germline V gene, CDR1 is LNHDA and CDR2 is SQIVND (reference sequence). CDR3 protein: CASSMVQGDEQYF. The CDR3 DNA is TGTGCCAGTAGTATGGTACAGGGTGACGAGCAGTACTTC.

The chain is built from TRBV3-1 and TRBJ2-5; D unresolved. The V and J ends lost 0 bases and 0 bases respectively, with 8 bases between them. CDR3 size: 15 residues. Germline assignment: CDR1 LGHDT and CDR2 YNNKEL (reference sequence). The CDR3 region has the DNA TGTGCCAGCAGCCAAGATTACGAGTACCAAGAGACCCAGTACTTC. Its protein is CASSQDYEYQETQYF.

This clonotype was observed a handful of times. The chain has TRBV7-6 and TRBJ1-1; D remains ambiguous. V lost 5 bases and J lost 4, with 14 bases in between. Germline V lookup: CDR1 SGHVS, CDR2 FNYEAQ. This CDR3 is 14 amino acids long. CDR3: CASSHVSGFTEAFF. The CDR3, as DNA: TGTGCCAGCAGCCACGTATCCGGGTTCACTGAAGCTTTCTTT.

This clonotype has more than one count but fewer than ten. The chain employs TRBV7-9 and TRBJ2-1, with TRBD1 matching 8 bases. With V trimmed by 4 bases and J by 4 bases, 6 bases remained unmatched. The germline V gene encodes CDR1 SEHNR and CDR2 FQNEAQ (reference sequence). The CDR3 extends over 15 amino acids. CDR3 coding DNA: TGTGCCAGCAGCTCCCCGGGACAGGATTACAATGAGCAGTTCTTC. Translated: CASSSPGQDYNEQFF.

This clonotype was seen only once. The chain links TRBV5-1 to TRBJ2-1, with a weak D call TRBD2 (6 bases). V was clipped by 0 bases and J by 6 bases, with 16 bases between them. The CDR3 consists of 16 residues. Looked up from germline, CDR1 is SGHRS and CDR2 is YFSETQ. CDR3 nucleotide sequence: TGCGCCAGCAGCTTGGAGGGCGTAGCGGTGCGCAATGAGCAGTTCTTC. Encoded protein: CASSLEGVAVRNEQFF.

This clonotype appeared a few times. This sequence joins TRBV27 and TRBJ1-6, with TRBD1 as a possible D gene (6 bases). This CDR3 contains 14 residues. Germline V gives CDR1 MNHEY, CDR2 SMNVEV (reference sequence). Trimming removed 6 bases from V and 7 bases from J, with 13 bases in between. This chain's CDR3 is CASRVAGGNSPLHF. The DNA for the CDR3 is TGTGCCAGCAGGGTGGCGGGGGGCAATTCACCCCTCCACTTT.

This clonotype was seen ten or more times. The rearrangement joins TRBV12-3 or TRBV12-4 to TRBJ1-5; D is ambiguous. Trimming took 6 bases from V and 2 from J, leaving 14 bases between them. CDR3 length equals 15 residues. The CDR3 reads CASSPRVFGNQPQHF. Written as DNA, the CDR3 is TGTGCCAGCAGCCCAAGGGTTTTTGGCAATCAGCCCCAGCATTTT.

V gene TRBV6-6 combines with J gene TRBJ1-5, with D perhaps TRBD1 (6 bases). CDR1 MNHNY and CDR2 SVGAGI come from the germline V gene (reference sequence). This CDR3 is 13 amino acids long. The ends were cut back, 8 bases at V and 4 bases at J, with 12 bases in the middle. CDR3 sequence: CASGPGQNQPQHF. The CDR3 coding sequence is TGTGCCAGCGGTCCGGGACAAAATCAGCCCCAGCATTTT.

The chain recombines TRBV29-1 with TRBJ1-1, with a weak D call TRBD1 (5 bases). Germline V CDR1 and CDR2: SQVTM, ANQGSEA. Trimming left V 4 bases short and J 1 base short, with 10 bases between. The length of the CDR3 is 13 residues. CDR3 nucleotides: TGCAGCGTTGGGGGCAACGCGAACACTGAAGCTTTCTTT. It translates to CSVGGNANTEAFF.

This clonotype was counted a few times. The chain links TRBV20-1 to TRBJ1-6, with D perhaps matching TRBD1 (5 bases). The germline V and J ends were trimmed by 6 bases and 4 bases, with 13 bases remaining between them. Per germline, CDR1 DFQATT and CDR2 SNEGSKA (reference sequence). There are 14 residues in the CDR3. CDR3 coding DNA: TGCAGTGCAGATGCAGGGTTATATAATTCACCCCTCCACTTT. Translated: CSADAGLYNSPLHF.

This clonotype was counted a few times. J is TRBJ2-1 and V is TRBV12-5; no clear D. Trimming left V 5 bases short and J 2 bases short, with 13 bases between. Per germline, CDR1 LGHNT and CDR2 FRNRAP. The CDR3 consists of 15 residues. CDR3 residues: CASGLGERTYNEQFF. The CDR3 coding sequence is TGTGCTAGTGGTCTAGGAGAAAGGACCTACAATGAGCAGTTCTTC.

The table lists this clonotype with a few counts. The chain joins TRBV19 to TRBJ2-2, with D unresolved. The CDR3 has 15 residues. V lost 7 bases to trimming and J lost 2 bases, with 14 bases between them. CDR1 and CDR2 from the germline V gene are LNHDA and SQIVND (reference sequence). The CDR3 DNA reads TGTGCCAGTACTACCGGGCTTCTAAACACCGGGGAGCTGTTTTTT. This encodes CASTTGLLNTGELFF.

This chain uses TRBV2 with TRBJ1-5, with TRBD1 as a possible D gene (6 bases). V was pared by 3 bases and J by 1 base, with 16 bases between. The germline gives CDR1 SNHLY, CDR2 FYNNEI. CDR3 length: 17 amino acids. The CDR3 loop reads CASSDGKGDASNQPQHF. The CDR3, as DNA: TGTGCCAGCAGTGACGGGAAGGGGGACGCGAGCAATCAGCCCCAGCATTTT.

The chain links TRBV29-1 to TRBJ2-3; D is possibly TRBD2 (5 bases). V lost 0 bases and J lost 4, with 5 bases in between. Germline V gives CDR1 SQVTM, CDR2 ANQGSEA. The CDR3 is 12 amino acids. CDR3 DNA sequence: TGCAGCGTTGAAGAGAGGGCAGATACGCAGTATTTT. Its translation is CSVEERADTQYF.

The CDR3 region is CASSQAGTGAEQYF. The DNA of the CDR3 is TGTGCCAGCAGCCAGGCCGGGACAGGAGCCGAGCAGTACTTC. The chain couples TRBV14 to TRBJ2-7; TRBD1 matches at 8 bases. Germline V CDR1 and CDR2: SGHDN, FVKESK. V lost 3 bases, J lost 6 bases, and 7 bases stayed unmatched. The CDR3 has 14 amino acids.

This clonotype was detected ten times or more. The chain couples TRBV7-2 to TRBJ1-1, with D perhaps TRBD1 (5 bases). There are 15 residues in the CDR3. Germline-derived CDR1 and CDR2 are SGHTA and FQGNSA. The V gene lost 5 bases and the J gene lost 5 bases, with 18 bases spanning the gap. The CDR3 reads CASSPRDGGRTEAFF. CDR3 DNA sequence: TGTGCCAGCAGCCCGCGGGACGGGGGAAGGACTGAAGCTTTCTTT.

In this sample, this clonotype turned up many times. The CDR3 DNA is TGTGCCAGCAGCTATACAGGGGGCCCCTACAATGAGCAGTTCTTC. It specifies CASSYTGGPYNEQFF. The chain carries TRBV7-2 and TRBJ2-1, with 9 bases identical to TRBD1. Unmatched junction bases numbered 3, after V lost 4 bases and J lost 2 bases. The germline gives CDR1 SGHTA, CDR2 FQGNSA. This CDR3 has 15 residues.

Worth noting for this clonotype: At one of its ends the junction is not consistent with the germline gene, which may arise from a read error. The J gene is TRBJ1-1, the V gene TRBV4-1; a possible D gene is TRBD1 (6 bases). This CDR3 is built from 15 residues. The germline V gene encodes CDR1 MGHRA and CDR2 YSYEKL. The CDR3 loop reads CASSQLEQGNTEAFF. The CDR3 bases are TGTGCCAGCAGCCAACTCGAACAGGGTAACACTGAAGCTTTCTTT.

This clonotype was picked up many times. The CDR3: CASIMTGRGETQYF. The CDR3 region has the DNA TGTGCCAGCATCATGACAGGCAGGGGAGAGACCCAGTACTTC. The rearrangement links TRBV12-3 or TRBV12-4 to TRBJ2-5; possibly TRBD1 for D (6 bases). V was trimmed by 7 bases and J by 4 bases, leaving 16 bases between them. The CDR3 consists of 14 residues.

This clonotype was detected only a few times. The rearrangement links TRBV20-1 to TRBJ1-6, with D possibly TRBD1 on 6 matching bases. Germline assignment: CDR1 DFQATT and CDR2 SNEGSKA (reference sequence). This CDR3 has 15 residues. V was trimmed by 2 bases and J by 6 bases, leaving 14 bases between them. DNA of the CDR3: TGCAGTGCTAGATTAACAGGGATACTTAATTCACCCCTCCACTTT. This codes for CSARLTGILNSPLHF.

This clonotype was found a few times. The rearrangement links TRBV6-1 to TRBJ2-1; 8 bases fit TRBD1. The germline gives CDR1 MNHNS, CDR2 SASEGT. Trimming removed 10 bases from V and 2 bases from J; junction bases left unmatched: 7. CDR3 length: 14 amino acids. The CDR3 loop is CAIGQGAAYNEQFF. In DNA, the CDR3 is TGTGCCATCGGACAGGGAGCGGCCTACAATGAGCAGTTCTTC.

The chain uses TRBV7-3 and TRBJ1-5; D gene uncertain. CDR3 size: 15 residues. Germline V gene sequence: CDR1 SGHTA, CDR2 FQGTGA. With 2 bases removed from V and 2 bases from J, the gap between germline ends came to 10 bases. The CDR3 DNA is TGTGCCAGCAGCTTATCCTCTTTGGGCAATCAGCCCCAGCATTTT. This sequence encodes CASSLSSLGNQPQHF.

With respect to this clonotype: A much larger clone lies one base from this, so it may be a read error. The gene calls are TRBV7-8 and TRBJ2-3, with 9 bases lining up with TRBD1. V shed 6 bases, J shed 6 bases, and the junction held 7 bases outside the gene matches. This CDR3 region has 14 residues. The germline V gene encodes CDR1 SGHVS and CDR2 FQNEAQ. CDR3 nucleotide sequence: TGTGCCAGCAGTGGACAGGGGACATACGATACGCAGTATTTT. Its protein product is CASSGQGTYDTQYF.

This clonotype appeared a few times. V and J are TRBV6-6 and TRBJ2-2, with D perhaps being TRBD1 or TRBD2 (5 bases each). The length of the CDR3 is 15 residues. V dropped 5 bases and J dropped 8 bases, with 18 bases sitting between them. Germline assignment: CDR1 MNHNY and CDR2 SVGAGI (reference sequence). The CDR3: CASSDGDPTVGELFF. The CDR3 nucleotides read TGTGCCAGCAGTGACGGGGACCCGACCGTGGGGGAGCTGTTTTTT.